This passage covers 18 T cell receptor beta chains from one sample sequenced in a study of blood T cell repertoires in COVID-19. Method: immunoSEQ multiplex PCR; TCRdb's copy keeps in-frame clones and lacks some. Of roughly 280,000 clones in the sample, about 85% were seen once. Sequenced sample: peripheral blood. These receptors were taken from a man aged 60 to 69 with acute or convalescent COVID-19.

The chain has TRBV7-9 and TRBJ2-7, with 7 nucleotides matching TRBD2. The CDR3 runs to 16 residues. V dropped 2 bases and J dropped 0; count of bases not matched to a gene: 7. In germline, CDR1 is SEHNR, CDR2 FQNEAQ (reference sequence). The CDR3 region is CASSLRVASGSYEQYF. DNA of the CDR3: TGTGCCAGCAGCTTACGGGTGGCTAGCGGCTCCTACGAGCAGTACTTC.

The chain links TRBV19 to TRBJ1-2, with 8 bases lining up with TRBD1. This CDR3 has 13 amino acids. Losses at the gene ends were 5 bases for V and 4 bases for J; bases not matched to a gene: 3. Germline V gene data show CDR1 as LNHDA and CDR2 as SQIVND (reference sequence). CDR3: CASSAGTGYGYTF. As DNA, the CDR3 is TGTGCCAGTAGTGCCGGGACAGGCTATGGCTACACCTTC. Full variable domain (outside the CDR3, taken from reference TRBV19 and TRBJ1-2): DGGITQSPKYLFRKEGQNVTLSCEQNLNHDAMYWYRQDPGQGLRLIYYSQIVNDFQKGDIAEGYSVSREKKESFPLTVTSAQKNPTAFYLCASSAGTGYGYTFGSGTRLTVV.

This clone was detected a few times. V and J are TRBV7-3 and TRBJ2-2, with TRBD1 matching over 7 bases. Germline assignment: CDR1 SGHTA and CDR2 FQGTGA. This CDR3 comprises 15 residues. V was clipped by 4 bases and J by 7 bases; unmatched bases: 9. CDR3 DNA: TGTGCCAGCAGCTCCAGGGGGACACCCGGCGGGGAGCTGTTTTTT. Amino acid sequence: CASSSRGTPGGELFF.

The CDR3 here is CASNPQGASTEAFF. As DNA, the CDR3 is TGTGCCAGTAACCCCCAGGGGGCGAGCACTGAAGCTTTCTTT. V is TRBV19 and J is TRBJ1-1, with 8 bases lining up with TRBD1. This CDR3 has 14 residues. V dropped 7 bases and J dropped 4; count of bases not matched to a gene: 8. Germline CDR1 and CDR2: LNHDA and SQIVND (reference sequence).

This chain connects TRBV6-5 to TRBJ2-1; 10 nucleotides line up with TRBD1. CDR3 length equals 13 residues. CDR1 is MNHEY and CDR2 is SVGAGI in the germline V gene. Losses at the gene ends were 2 bases for V and 9 bases for J; bases not matched to a gene: 1. The CDR3: CASSYGTGVEQFF. The CDR3 DNA sequence: TGTGCCAGCAGTTACGGGACAGGGGTTGAGCAGTTCTTC.

This chain links TRBV12-3 or TRBV12-4 with TRBJ1-1; D uncertain. The CDR3 has 11 amino acids. Deletions cut 4 bases from V and 3 bases from J, with 3 bases between. The CDR3 spells CASSSDTEAFF. As DNA, the CDR3 is TGTGCCAGCAGTTCGGACACTGAAGCTTTCTTT.

The chain links TRBV19 to TRBJ2-2; 11 nucleotides agree with TRBD1. The CDR3 contains 14 residues. Germline-derived CDR1 and CDR2 are LNHDA and SQIVND (reference sequence). V dropped 10 bases and J dropped 7; count of bases not matched to a gene: 8. CDR3: CATKDRGLGGELFF. In nucleotides, the CDR3 is TGTGCCACCAAGGACAGGGGGCTGGGCGGGGAGCTGTTTTTT.

V and J are TRBV9 and TRBJ2-1; weak D call: TRBD2 (6 bases). Germline CDR1 SGDLS, CDR2 YYNGEE. The CDR3 runs to 16 residues. V lost 2 bases and J lost 9, with 21 bases in between. CDR3 in amino acids: CASSVSTRTAAVEQFF. The CDR3, as DNA: TGTGCCAGCAGCGTTTCGACTAGGACTGCGGCGGTTGAGCAGTTCTTC.

The chain carries TRBV19 and TRBJ2-6; 8 positions match TRBD1. Losses at the gene ends were 5 bases for V and 0 bases for J; bases not matched to a gene: 6. Per germline, CDR1 LNHDA and CDR2 SQIVND (reference sequence). This CDR3 is built from 17 residues. As DNA, the CDR3 is TGTGCCAGTAGTCAGGGGACAGGCCGCTCTGGGGCCAACGTCCTGACTTTC. The encoded protein is CASSQGTGRSGANVLTF.

The CDR3 DNA reads TGTGCCAGCAGCCCCTGGACTAGCAAGTCATACAATGAGCAGTTCTTC. Translation gives CASSPWTSKSYNEQFF. The V call is TRBV7-9, the J call TRBJ2-1, with TRBD2 identical over 8 bases. Germline CDR1 SEHNR, CDR2 FQNEAQ (reference sequence). Losses at the gene ends were 5 bases for V and 4 bases for J; bases not matched to a gene: 10. The CDR3 sequence is 16 residues long.

V usage is TRBV7-8 and J usage is TRBJ2-7; the D gene is possibly TRBD2 (7 bases). CDR1 is SGHVS and CDR2 is FQNEAQ in the germline V gene. This CDR3 comprises 13 residues. Trimming left V 4 bases short and J 5 bases short, with 12 bases between. The CDR3 coding sequence is TGTGCCAGCAGCTCCCAAGGGGGGGACGAGCAGTACTTC. Translation: CASSSQGGDEQYF.

This chain uses TRBV5-6 with TRBJ2-7; 10 bases line up with TRBD2. Germline CDR1 is SGHDT and CDR2 is YYEEEE. V lost 2 bases to trimming and J lost 6 bases; unmatched junction nucleotides: 8. This CDR3 is 15 amino acids long. Here the CDR3 reads CASSLIRLAGVEQYF. CDR3 in DNA: TGTGCCAGCAGCTTAATAAGGCTAGCGGGAGTCGAGCAGTACTTC.

The chain's CDR3 is CASSPGPAIEQYF. The CDR3 DNA follows: TGTGCCAGCAGCCCCGGCCCAGCGATCGAGCAGTACTTC. The chain combines TRBV7-2 with TRBJ2-7; D is uncertain. Germline loops: CDR1 SGHTA, CDR2 FQGNSA. V was trimmed by 5 bases and J by 6 bases, leaving 14 bases between them. This CDR3 is built from 13 residues.

The gene calls are TRBV18 and TRBJ2-5, with D perhaps matching TRBD1 (5 bases). Germline lookup yields CDR1 KGHSH and CDR2 LQKENI. V was shortened by 6 bases and J by 5 bases, with 13 bases between the two germline ends. The CDR3 contains 13 residues. This CDR3 is CASSPRAGETQYF. CDR3 sequence (DNA): TGTGCCAGCTCGCCGCGCGCAGGGGAGACCCAGTACTTC.

V and J are TRBV27 and TRBJ1-1; D possibly corresponds to TRBD1 (6 bases). This CDR3 is built from 15 residues. V lost 5 bases, J lost 1 base, and 14 bases lay in between. Looked up from germline, CDR1 is MNHEY and CDR2 is SMNVEV (reference sequence). The CDR3 here is CASSTEGGPNTEAFF. CDR3 nucleotides: TGTGCCAGCAGTACGGAAGGGGGTCCGAACACTGAAGCTTTCTTT.

The rearrangement uses TRBV7-2 and TRBJ2-7, with no clear D. Germline V gene lookup returns CDR1 SGHTA and CDR2 FQGNSA. With 5 bases removed from V and 7 bases from J, the gap between germline ends came to 15 bases. This CDR3 spans 13 amino acids. DNA of the CDR3: TGTGCCAGCAGCACAATTGCCCCCTTGGAGCAGTACTTC. Translated, it gives CASSTIAPLEQYF.

The V gene is TRBV7-8, the J gene TRBJ2-1, with D perhaps TRBD2 (7 bases). The CDR3 totals 15 residues. The ends were cut back, 6 bases at V and 7 bases at J, with 19 bases in the middle. Germline CDR1 and CDR2: SGHVS and FQNEAQ. Here the CDR3 DNA reads TGTGCCAGCAGGATCGAAGGGGGGACTACAAATGAGCAGTTCTTC. Protein: CASRIEGGTTNEQFF.

The V call is TRBV6-5, the J call TRBJ1-2, with D perhaps matching TRBD1 (6 bases). Trimming took 6 bases from V and 7 from J, leaving 18 bases between them. The CDR3 loop spans 14 amino acids. Germline V gene sequence: CDR1 MNHEY, CDR2 SVGAGI. CDR3 bases: TGTGCCAGCAGCTTACAGGGTAGGGATTCTGGCTACACCTTC. It specifies CASSLQGRDSGYTF.